This record covers a single T cell receptor beta chain. Its antigen is currently unknown. Mismatch with germline at one junction end may stem from a read error. No cell sorting was done before RNA was extracted from the tissue. Donors were chemotherapy-naive, newly diagnosed lung cancer surgical patients in China, August–November 2014. This entry belongs to a study of tumor and adjacent non-tumor tissue in lung cancer. Study details: Samples averaged about 3.8 million productive TCRbeta reads each.

CDR3 length: 16 residues. From germline, CDR1 is SGHAT and CDR2 FQNNGV. Three rounds of nested PCR, following a modified ARM-PCR protocol, produced the TCRbeta library. TCRdb processed the multiplex PCR reads anew with MiXCR; each CDR3 protein has one entry. The sample carries 90,000 to 130,000 distinct CDR3 sequences, over 75% recorded once. Regarding the study as a whole: Higher tumor TCR diversity was associated with shorter survival.

The V and J genes are TRBV11-2 and TRBJ2-1; D is tentatively TRBD1 or TRBD2 (6 bases each). The sequenced material came from lung tumor tissue. This clonotype was obtained from a man aged 70-80 years with non-small cell lung cancer. The CDR3 loop reads CASNLVGGKIYNEQFF. The CDR3 nucleotides are TGTGCCAGCAACTTAGTAGGGGGGAAAATATATAATGAGCAATTCTTC.